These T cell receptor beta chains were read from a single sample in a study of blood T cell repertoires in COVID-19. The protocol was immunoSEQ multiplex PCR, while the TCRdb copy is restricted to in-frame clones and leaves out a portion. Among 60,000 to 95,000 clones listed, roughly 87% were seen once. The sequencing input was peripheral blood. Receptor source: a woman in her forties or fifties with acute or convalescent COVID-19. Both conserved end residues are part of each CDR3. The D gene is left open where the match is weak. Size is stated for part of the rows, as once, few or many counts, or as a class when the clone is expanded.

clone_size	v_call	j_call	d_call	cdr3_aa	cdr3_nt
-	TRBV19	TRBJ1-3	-	CASSARVMEGNTIYF	TGTGCCAGTAGTGCCCGGGTAATGGAAGGAAACACCATATATTTT
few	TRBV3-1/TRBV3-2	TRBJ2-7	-	CASSRFDSGSYEQYF	TGTGCCAGCAGCCGGTTCGATTCCGGCTCCTACGAGCAGTACTTC
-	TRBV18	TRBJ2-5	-	CASSPRQGSGETQYF	TGTGCCAGCTCACCACGGCAGGGGTCGGGGGAGACCCAGTACTTC
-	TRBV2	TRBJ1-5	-	CASSEAPRVAQPQHF	TGTGCCAGCAGTGAAGCGCCCAGGGTGGCCCAGCCCCAGCATTTT
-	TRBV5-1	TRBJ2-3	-	CASSLYFTDTQYF	TGCGCCAGCAGTCTATACTTCACAGATACGCAGTATTTT
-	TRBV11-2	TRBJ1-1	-	CASSLSVVGFSMNTEAFF	TGTGCCAGCAGCTTATCGGTCGTGGGCTTTTCCATGAACACTGAAGCTTTCTTT
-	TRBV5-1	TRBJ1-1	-	CASSLVAGNTEAFF	TGCGCCAGCAGCTTGGTAGCTGGAAACACTGAAGCTTTCTTT
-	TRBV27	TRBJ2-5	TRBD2	CASRYLGGGGETQYF	TGTGCCAGCAGATACTTAGGCGGGGGAGGAGAGACCCAGTACTTC
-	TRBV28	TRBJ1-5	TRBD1	CASSLVRGFYQPQHF	TGTGCCAGCAGTTTGGTCAGGGGGTTTTATCAGCCCCAGCATTTT
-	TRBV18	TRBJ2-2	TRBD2	CASSPPIPGGAGELFF	TGTGCCAGCTCACCACCGATCCCGGGGGGTGCCGGGGAGCTGTTTTTT
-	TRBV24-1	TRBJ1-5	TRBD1	CATSDAGQRNQPQHF	TGTGCCACCAGTGACGCGGGACAGCGCAATCAGCCCCAGCATTTT
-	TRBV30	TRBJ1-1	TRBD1	CAWSVKGANTEAFF	TGTGCCTGGAGTGTAAAGGGGGCGAACACTGAAGCTTTCTTT
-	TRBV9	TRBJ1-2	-	CASSGGGVQGPRGYTF	TGTGCCAGCAGCGGAGGGGGGGTGCAGGGTCCGCGGGGCTACACCTTC
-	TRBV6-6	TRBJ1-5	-	CASSYSGHTGRQPQHF	TGTGCCAGCAGTTACTCGGGTCACACAGGGAGACAGCCCCAGCATTTT
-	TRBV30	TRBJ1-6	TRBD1	CAWSKGTENSPLHF	TGTGCCTGGAGTAAGGGGACAGAAAATTCACCCCTCCACTTT
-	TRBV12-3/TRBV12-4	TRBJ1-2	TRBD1	CASSTTGGDGYTF	TGTGCCAGCAGTACGACAGGGGGCGATGGCTACACCTTC
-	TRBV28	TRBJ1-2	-	CASSARVSNYGYTF	TGTGCCAGCAGTGCCAGGGTTTCTAACTATGGCTACACCTTC
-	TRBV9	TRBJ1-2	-	CASSVGPNTNYGYTF	TGTGCCAGCAGCGTAGGGCCCAATACTAACTATGGCTACACCTTC
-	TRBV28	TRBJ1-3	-	CASTMTGVVTGNTIYF	TGTGCCAGCACTATGACCGGGGTCGTCACGGGAAACACCATATATTTT
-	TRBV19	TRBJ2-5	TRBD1	CASSGQGPTSAQYF	TGTGCCAGTAGCGGACAGGGGCCGACTTCGGCCCAGTACTTC
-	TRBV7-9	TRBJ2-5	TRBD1	CASRPGQGPGQTQYF	TGTGCCAGCAGACCAGGACAGGGACCTGGACAGACCCAGTACTTC
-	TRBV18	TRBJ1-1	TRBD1	CASRGQGSVSTEAFF	TGTGCCAGCCGCGGACAGGGTTCTGTAAGCACTGAAGCTTTCTTT
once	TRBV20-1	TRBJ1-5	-	CSASGVLMEPQHF	TGCAGTGCTAGTGGTGTACTAATGGAGCCCCAGCATTTT
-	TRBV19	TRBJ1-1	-	CASSAKMNTEAFF	TGTGCCAGTAGTGCTAAGATGAACACTGAAGCTTTCTTT
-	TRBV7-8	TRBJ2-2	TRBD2	CASRILAGHNTGELFF	TGTGCCAGCAGGATCCTAGCGGGGCACAACACCGGGGAGCTGTTTTTT
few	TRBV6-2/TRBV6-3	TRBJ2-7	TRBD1	CASSRPGTGGYEQYF	TGTGCCAGCAGTCGACCGGGGACAGGGGGCTACGAGCAGTACTTC
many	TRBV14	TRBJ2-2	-	CASSPRPDSLSRELFF	TGTGCCAGCAGCCCTAGGCCGGACAGTTTATCGAGGGAGCTGTTTTTT
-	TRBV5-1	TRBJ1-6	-	CASSLGQMNSPLHF	TGCGCCAGCAGCTTGGGACAGATGAATTCACCCCTCCACTTT
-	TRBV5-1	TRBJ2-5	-	CASSLAGGREETQYF	TGCGCCAGCAGCTTGGCCGGGGGGCGAGAAGAGACCCAGTACTTC
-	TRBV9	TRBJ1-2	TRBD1	CASSEEDRGNLDGYTF	TGTGCCAGCAGCGAGGAGGACAGGGGGAATTTGGATGGCTACACCTTC
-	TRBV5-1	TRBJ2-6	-	CASSGGVSGANVLTF	TGCGCCAGCAGCGGAGGGGTATCTGGGGCCAACGTCCTGACTTTC
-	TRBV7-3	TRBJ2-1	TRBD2	CASSTFSGSSYNEQFF	TGTGCCAGCAGCACCTTTAGCGGGAGCTCCTACAATGAGCAGTTCTTC
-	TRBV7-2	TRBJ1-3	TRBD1	CASSLDGTGGVTIYF	TGTGCCAGCAGCTTAGATGGGACAGGGGGTGTCACCATATATTTT
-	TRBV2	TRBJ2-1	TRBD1	CASNVGDRGSEQFF	TGTGCCAGCAATGTCGGGGACAGGGGGAGTGAGCAGTTCTTC
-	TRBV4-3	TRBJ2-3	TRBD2	CASSQGLTSGDGVTDTQYF	TGCGCCAGCAGCCAAGGGCTGACTAGCGGGGATGGGGTCACAGATACGCAGTATTTT
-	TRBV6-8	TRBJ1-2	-	CASSYHAGGWYGYTF	TGTGCCAGCAGTTACCACGCGGGGGGGTGGTATGGCTACACCTTC
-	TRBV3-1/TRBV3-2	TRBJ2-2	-	CASSSRTENTGELFF	TGTGCCAGCAGCTCCCGGACAGAAAACACCGGGGAGCTGTTTTTT
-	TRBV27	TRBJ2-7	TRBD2	CASSFSGIYEQYF	TGTGCCAGCAGTTTTAGCGGGATTTACGAGCAGTACTTC
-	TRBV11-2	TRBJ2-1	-	CASSLRGEQFF	TGTGCCAGCAGCTTAAGGGGTGAGCAGTTCTTC
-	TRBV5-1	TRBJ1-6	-	CASRPLEGYNSPLHF	TGCGCCAGCAGACCCCTGGAGGGTTACAATTCACCCCTCCACTTT
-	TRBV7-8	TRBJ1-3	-	CASSLPLAVGAGNTIYF	TGTGCCAGCAGCTTACCGCTCGCCGTCGGGGCTGGAAACACCATATATTTT
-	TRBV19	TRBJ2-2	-	CASSGFTGELFF	TGTGCCAGTTCGGGGTTCACCGGGGAGCTGTTTTTT
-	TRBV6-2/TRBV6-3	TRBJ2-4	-	CASSFRGLAKNIQYF	TGTGCCAGCAGTTTTCGCGGACTAGCCAAAAACATTCAGTACTTC
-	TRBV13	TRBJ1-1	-	CASSLAGTEAFF	TGTGCCAGCAGCTTAGCGGGGACTGAAGCTTTCTTT